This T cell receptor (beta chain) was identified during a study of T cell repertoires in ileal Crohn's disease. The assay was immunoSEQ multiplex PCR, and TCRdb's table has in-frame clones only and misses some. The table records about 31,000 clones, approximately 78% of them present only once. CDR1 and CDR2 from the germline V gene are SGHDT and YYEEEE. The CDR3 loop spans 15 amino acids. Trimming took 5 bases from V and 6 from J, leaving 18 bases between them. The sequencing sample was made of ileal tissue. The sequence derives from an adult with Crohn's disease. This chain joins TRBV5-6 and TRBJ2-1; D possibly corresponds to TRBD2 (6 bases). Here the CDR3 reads CASRLWGEGFNEQFF. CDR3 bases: TGTGCCAGCAGGTTGTGGGGGGAAGGTTTCAATGAGCAGTTCTTC. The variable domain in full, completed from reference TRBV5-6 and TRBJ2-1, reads DAGVTQSPTHLIKTRGQQVTLRCSPKSGHDTVSWYQQALGQGPQFIFQYYEEEERQRGNFPDRFSGHQFPNYSSELNVNALLLGDSALYLCASRLWGEGFNEQFFGPGTRLTVL.